These T cell receptor beta chains were read from a single sample in a study of T cells in Graves' hyperthyroidism and ophthalmopathy. TCRdb passed the multiplex PCR reads through MiXCR, listing each CDR3 protein once. The table includes a few hundred thousand distinct CDR3 sequences, about 17% detected once. Sequenced material: blood. These receptors came from a man aged 35 to 55 with Graves' hyperthyroidism. The CDR3 runs from the conserved cysteine through the conserved F or W. A D gene is named only where the DNA matches it firmly. The size of a clone is reported for some rows only, either as once, few or many, or as a class for expanded clones.

j_gene,abundance,d_gene,len,v_gene,CDR3nt,CDR3aa
TRBJ2-2,few,TRBD1,15,TRBV19,TGTGCCAGTAGTATAACAGGGGGCGGCACCGGGGAGCTGTTTTTT,CASSITGGGTGELFF
TRBJ1-1,NA,TRBD1,14,TRBV6-2/TRBV6-3,TGTGCCAGCACCAAAACAGGGGGGTACACTGAAGCTTTCTTT,CASTKTGGYTEAFF
TRBJ2-1,few,TRBD2,15,TRBV5-4,TGTGCCAGCAGCTTGGAGCTTGGGACTAGTAATGAGCAGTTCTTC,CASSLELGTSNEQFF
TRBJ2-5,few,NA,11,TRBV7-9,TGTGCCAGCACCTTGTCAGAGACCCAGTACTTC,CASTLSETQYF
TRBJ1-2,NA,NA,13,TRBV20-1,TGCAGTGCTCCTACCAAAAATCCGGATGGCTGCACCTTC,CSAPTKNPDGCTF
TRBJ1-3,NA,NA,14,TRBV30,TGTGCCTGGAGTTGGGGGGACTCTGGAAACACCATATATTTT,CAWSWGDSGNTIYF
TRBJ1-4,many,NA,15,TRBV7-2,TGTGCCAGCAGCTTACGTCGAGGGGTCGCTGAAAAACTGTTTTTT,CASSLRRGVAEKLFF
TRBJ2-3,NA,TRBD2,17,TRBV27,TGTGCCAGCAGTTTATACCAGCGGGAGGGCCAGGTAGATACGCAGTATTTT,CASSLYQREGQVDTQYF
TRBJ2-3,few,NA,16,TRBV10-2,TGCGCCAGCAGTGACGGGGGCATGTCGGGCACAGATACGCAGTATTTT,CASSDGGMSGTDTQYF
TRBJ1-1,NA,NA,13,TRBV24-1,TGTGCCACCCAAGGCAGGGGGAACACTGAAGCTTTCTTT,CATQGRGNTEAFF
TRBJ2-1,NA,NA,15,TRBV7-2,TGTGCCAGCAGCTTAGGGTCTTTTACCCTCAATGAGCAGTTCTTC,CASSLGSFTLNEQFF
TRBJ1-3,NA,NA,15,TRBV18,TGTGCCAGCTCACCCGCCCGGCAGAATGGAAACACCATATATTTT,CASSPARQNGNTIYF
TRBJ2-1,many,TRBD2,16,TRBV20-1,TGCAGTGCTAGAGATTGGCGCCCTAGCGGGGAAAATGAGCAGTTCTTC,CSARDWRPSGENEQFF
TRBJ2-1,NA,NA,16,TRBV7-9,TGTGCCAGCAGTTTAAGGGGGGGGAGCTTCTACAATGAGCAGTTCTTC,CASSLRGGSFYNEQFF
TRBJ2-5,many,NA,13,TRBV18,TGTGCCAGCTCACCCCGGGCCGAAGAGACCCAGTACTTC,CASSPRAEETQYF
TRBJ1-2,NA,NA,13,TRBV20-1,TGCAGTGCTAGAGATGTGGGGGGGTATGGCTACACCTTC,CSARDVGGYGYTF
TRBJ2-1,many,NA,12,TRBV5-5,TGTGCCAGCAGCTTGTATCAGTTAGGGCAGTTCTTC,CASSLYQLGQFF
TRBJ2-7,many,NA,11,TRBV20-1,TGCAGTGCTAAACTAGTCAACGAGCAGTACTTC,CSAKLVNEQYF
TRBJ2-1,many,TRBD2,16,TRBV20-1,TGCAGTGCCCCGCCCCTAGCGGGGGACTCCTACAATGAGCAGTTCTTC,CSAPPLAGDSYNEQFF
TRBJ1-1,NA,TRBD1,11,TRBV29-1,TGCAGCGTTGCAGGGGGGCCTGAAGCTTTCTTT,CSVAGGPEAFF
TRBJ1-2,many,NA,16,TRBV4-3,TGCGCCAGCAGCCAAGATTCGGCAGGAGGACGGTATGGCTACACCTTC,CASSQDSAGGRYGYTF
TRBJ2-5,many,NA,13,TRBV10-3,TGTGCCATCAGTGTCCCGACAGAAGAGACCCAGTACTTC,CAISVPTEETQYF
TRBJ2-5,many,NA,15,TRBV28,TGTGCCAGCAGGGGATCGACAGGACCGAAAGAGACCCAGTACTTC,CASRGSTGPKETQYF
TRBJ2-4,many,TRBD2,13,TRBV6-2/TRBV6-3,TGTGCCAGCAGAAAGGGACTAGGCGACATTCAGTACTTC,CASRKGLGDIQYF
TRBJ1-2,NA,NA,12,TRBV7-9,TGTGCCAGCAGCTTACTTGGGCATGGCTACACCTTC,CASSLLGHGYTF